This T cell receptor (beta chain) was identified in a study of identical twins. This clonotype was seen a handful of times. One entry per CDR3 protein, called by TCRdb with MiXCR from the 5' RACE reads. The repertoire has around 510,000 distinct CDR3 sequences, around an eighth of them found once; the top ten carry about 1%. These data were also filed under a second study, of yellow fever vaccine responses in identical twins.

The material sequenced was CD4+ T cells sorted from blood. The sequence was obtained from a young woman in good health.

The CDR3 reads CASGFRTSEPSYNEQFF. The CDR3 bases are TGTGCTAGTGGTTTCAGGACTAGCGAGCCCTCCTACAATGAGCAGTTCTTC. V gene TRBV12-5 combines with J gene TRBJ2-1; TRBD2 aligns across 9 bases. This CDR3 spans 17 amino acids. The V and J ends lost 3 bases and 0 bases, in that order; junction bases with no gene match: 6. Germline CDR1 is LGHNT and CDR2 is FRNRAP.